These 14 T cell receptor beta chains came from one sample sequenced in a study of T cells expressing NK-cell markers. Reanalyzing the 5' RACE reads, TCRdb keeps one entry per CDR3 protein, without DNA. The listing records some 150,000 distinct CDR3 sequences. Sequenced material: blood T cells: a sorted CD56 or NKG2C T cell subset, CD4+ or CD8+ T cells, or bulk PBMC T cells (not recorded which). The origin of the receptors is a man between 18 and 29 years old in good health.

The V call is TRBV7-3, the J call TRBJ2-3. The germline V gene encodes CDR1 SGHTA and CDR2 FQGTGA. There are 16 residues in the CDR3. This CDR3 reads CASSLRSGSSTDTQYF.

J is TRBJ1-5 and V is TRBV13; the TCRdb D gene call, TRBD1, has no DNA to confirm it. CDR3 length: 14 residues. CDR1 is PRHDT, CDR2 FYEKMQ, per germline (reference sequence). CDR3 protein: CASSIQGSGQPQHF. Based on the CDR3 plus reference TRBV13 and TRBJ1-5, the full variable domain is AAGVIQSPRHLIKEKRETATLKCYPIPRHDTVYWYQQGPGQDPQFLISFYEKMQSDKGSIPDRFSAQQFSDYHSELNMSSLELGDSALYFCASSIQGSGQPQHFGDGTRLSIL.

The CDR3 sequence: CASSPGFDGEQYF. The chain couples TRBV18 to TRBJ2-7. Germline CDR1 reads KGHSH; CDR2 reads LQKENI. CDR3 length: 13 amino acids.

The gene calls are TRBV7-9 and TRBJ1-1; TCRdb reports TRBD1, a call that lacks DNA to check it against. The germline gives CDR1 SEHNR, CDR2 FQNEAQ (reference sequence). The CDR3 contains 16 residues. The CDR3 sequence: CASSLVGTGVNTEAFF.

The chain recombines TRBV6-5 with TRBJ2-2; TCRdb lists TRBD1, though no DNA is available to test this call. Per germline, CDR1 MNHEY and CDR2 SVGAGI. The CDR3 extends over 16 amino acids. The CDR3 spells CASSWDGTGGDGELFF.

The chain employs TRBV14 and TRBJ2-3; without DNA, the TCRdb call of TRBD1 cannot be checked. The CDR3 length is 14 residues. Germline CDR1 is SGHDN and CDR2 is FVKESK. Here the CDR3 reads CASHAGPGADTQYF.

The chain uses TRBV5-4 and TRBJ2-2. This CDR3 is 16 amino acids long. The germline CDR1 and CDR2 sequences are SGHNT and YYREEE (reference sequence). This CDR3 reads CASSLEHSLNTGELFF.

The rearrangement links TRBV6-5 to TRBJ2-1; TCRdb designates TRBD1, a call that cannot be tested without DNA. Germline V gene lookup returns CDR1 MNHEY and CDR2 SVGAGI. The CDR3 sequence is 15 residues long. CDR3: CASSYSGQGNNEQFF.

The chain combines TRBV7-6 with TRBJ2-2; absent DNA, TCRdb's TRBD2 call cannot be checked. This CDR3 contains 16 residues. Germline-derived CDR1 and CDR2 are SGHVS and FNYEAQ. The CDR3 protein is CASRRTSGSFTGELFF.

The rearrangement uses TRBV6-1 and TRBJ2-1; the D call of TRBD2 rests on TCRdb alone, since no DNA is present to check it. CDR3 length: 15 amino acids. Germline lookup yields CDR1 MNHNS and CDR2 SASEGT. CDR3 region: CATSRLAGVLNEQFF.

The gene calls are TRBV5-1 and TRBJ1-1; TCRdb returns TRBD1, unconfirmable since there is no DNA. The length of the CDR3 is 16 residues. Germline CDR1 and CDR2: SGHRS and YFSETQ. CDR3 residues: CASSSIPGQEYTEAFF.

The chain carries TRBV3-1 and TRBJ2-4. Germline CDR1 is LGHDT and CDR2 is YNNKEL (reference sequence). This CDR3 is 14 amino acids long. CDR3 residues: CASSPQNRVDIQYF. The whole variable domain, filled in from reference TRBV3-1 and TRBJ2-4, reads DTAVSQTPKYLVTQMGNDKSIKCEQNLGHDTMYWYKQDSKKFLKIMFSYNNKELIINETVPNRFSPKSPDKAHLNLHINSLELGDSAVYFCASSPQNRVDIQYFGAGTRLSVL.

The chain joins TRBV7-2 to TRBJ2-3; TCRdb returns TRBD1, unconfirmable since there is no DNA. In germline, CDR1 is SGHTA, CDR2 FQGNSA. The CDR3 is made up of 15 amino acids. CDR3 sequence: CASSSPGGVTDTQYF.

The chain joins TRBV7-9 to TRBJ2-2; TCRdb names TRBD2, which stays unverified in the absence of DNA. This CDR3 has 17 residues. CDR1 SEHNR and CDR2 FQNEAQ come from the germline V gene (reference sequence). The chain's CDR3 is CASSPRPGTANTGELFF.